A selection of T cell receptor beta chains follows, all from one sample in a study of siplizumab effects on memory and regulatory T cells. This table comes from immunoSEQ multiplex PCR, and its TCRdb copy is limited to in-frame clones, with some not included. The repertoire holds nearly 85,000 clones, with about nine tenths as singletons. The sequencing sample was made of Tregs sorted from blood. Receptor source: a human donor in good health. Both conserved end residues are part of each CDR3. Each record gives: J gene, V gene, clone size, D gene, CDR3 DNA, CDR3 protein. The D gene is left open where the match is weak. For some rows the clone size is stated as once, few or many, or as a class when expanded; others skip it.

>TRBJ1-2|TRBV14|NA|NA
TGTGCCAGCAGCCAAAACCATAACTATGGCTACACCTTC
CASSQNHNYGYTF
>TRBJ1-1|TRBV7-3|once|NA
TGTGCCAGCAGCTCATCCCTGTGGGGGGAAGCTTTCTTT
CASSSSLWGEAFF
>TRBJ2-7|TRBV5-6|NA|TRBD2
TGTGCCAGCAGCTTACCGGGACTAGCGGACTACGAGCAGTACTTC
CASSLPGLADYEQYF
>TRBJ2-3|TRBV12-5|once|TRBD1
TGTGCTAGTGGTGCCGGACAGGCCCTCAGCACAGATACGCAGTATTTT
CASGAGQALSTDTQYF
>TRBJ2-7|TRBV19|NA|NA
TGTGCCAGTAGTCCTTCCAGGACGGCCTACGAGCAGTACTTC
CASSPSRTAYEQYF
>TRBJ1-4|TRBV7-8|NA|NA
TGTGCCAGCAGCTCCCGGACAGCCATAAATGAAAAACTGTTTTTT
CASSSRTAINEKLFF
>TRBJ1-2|TRBV10-1|NA|NA
TGCGCCAGCAGAGGGGAGGTTTGGGGAGGGAGGGCTAACTATGGCTACACCTTC
CASRGEVWGGRANYGYTF
>TRBJ2-7|TRBV10-1|NA|TRBD1
TGCGTGAATCCAGGCTCCGCTTACAGGGGGCATGTCGACGAGCAGTACTTC
CVNPGSAYRGHVDEQYF
>TRBJ1-5|TRBV7-9|NA|TRBD1
TGTGCCAGCAGCCAGGGGACAGGGGAAGACAATCAGCCCCAGCATTTT
CASSQGTGEDNQPQHF
>TRBJ2-5|TRBV30|NA|TRBD2
TGTGCCTCCGGACTAGCGGGGGAAGAGACCCAGTACTTC
CASGLAGEETQYF
>TRBJ1-1|TRBV29-1|NA|TRBD1
TGCAGCGTCGGACAGGGGGCGATATCCACTGAAGCTTTCTTT
CSVGQGAISTEAFF
>TRBJ2-7|TRBV6-5|once|NA
TGTGCCAGCAGTTACTCGGCCGAGCAGTACTTC
CASSYSAEQYF
>TRBJ1-5|TRBV19|NA|TRBD1
TGTGCCAGTAGTCTAGACAGGGGGAATCAGCCCCAGCATTTT
CASSLDRGNQPQHF
>TRBJ2-1|TRBV20-1|NA|NA
TGCAGTGCAAATAAATATGAGCAGTTCTTC
CSANKYEQFF
>TRBJ2-7|TRBV5-4|NA|NA
TGTGCCAGCAGCTCCCAGGGGTACGAGCAGTACTTC
CASSSQGYEQYF
>TRBJ2-1|TRBV6-6|NA|NA
TGTGCCAGCAGTTATAGGTGGGGTATGTTCTTC
CASSYRWGMFF
>TRBJ2-7|TRBV5-1|NA|TRBD2
TGCGCCAGCAGCTGGACCCTCCCCGTAGCGGGGGGTTACGAGCAGTACTTC
CASSWTLPVAGGYEQYF
>TRBJ2-2|TRBV6-5|NA|NA
TGTGCCAGCAGTTACTTCCGGCGGGCGAACACCGGGGAGCTGTTTTTT
CASSYFRRANTGELFF
>TRBJ1-5|TRBV5-1|few|NA
TGCGCCAGCAGCCCGGACAGTAATCAGCCCCAGCATTTT
CASSPDSNQPQHF
>TRBJ1-2|TRBV9|NA|NA
TGTGCCAGCAGCGTATACCCGGGGGAGGCTAACTATGGCTACACCTTC
CASSVYPGEANYGYTF
>TRBJ1-5|TRBV5-8|NA|NA
TGTGCCAGCAGCTCGGGTCCAAATCAGCCCCAGCATTTT
CASSSGPNQPQHF
>TRBJ2-5|TRBV5-6|NA|TRBD2
TGTGCCAGCAGCTCGGCGGGGGGCCAAGAGACCCAGTACTTC
CASSSAGGQETQYF
>TRBJ1-1|TRBV5-1|NA|NA
TGCGCCAGCAGCTATTGGAGGGACACTGAAGCTTTCTTT
CASSYWRDTEAFF
>TRBJ2-1|TRBV30|NA|TRBD1
TGTGCCTGGAGTGTTGGGACAGCCACCTACAATGAGCAGTTCTTC
CAWSVGTATYNEQFF
>TRBJ2-3|TRBV5-1|NA|NA
TGCGCCAGCAAAGGGACCGCCGGCACAGATACGCAGTATTTT
CASKGTAGTDTQYF
>TRBJ2-3|TRBV5-7|NA|NA
TGTGCCAGCAGCTTGCGGGCAGATACGCAGTATTTT
CASSLRADTQYF
>TRBJ2-3|TRBV5-1|NA|TRBD2
TGCGCCACCAGGGGACTAGCTGCCTCCACAGATACGCAGTATTTT
CATRGLAASTDTQYF
>TRBJ2-7|TRBV6-9|NA|TRBD2
TGTGCCAGCAGTTCCGGGACTAGTATTTTCGACGAGCAGTACTTC
CASSSGTSIFDEQYF
>TRBJ1-3|TRBV6-5|once|NA
TGTGCCAGCACGAAGGGGGAAATTGGAAACACCATATATTTT
CASTKGEIGNTIYF
>TRBJ1-1|TRBV5-6|NA|NA
TGTGCCAGCAGCCGCTATGGTATTTGGACTGAAGCTTTCTTT
CASSRYGIWTEAFF
>TRBJ2-1|TRBV7-9|NA|NA
TGTGCCAGCAGCCCTCGGGGGGCCAGCTCCTACAATGAGCAGTTCTTC
CASSPRGASSYNEQFF
>TRBJ1-2|TRBV5-8|NA|NA
TGTGCCAGCGTTACAGGTGGAACTAACTATGGCTACACCTTC
CASVTGGTNYGYTF
>TRBJ1-2|TRBV10-3|NA|TRBD1
TGTGCCATCACCGGTCAGGGACAGGGGTCTGGCTACACCTTC
CAITGQGQGSGYTF
>TRBJ1-3|TRBV5-4|NA|NA
TGTGCCAGCAGCCTTGAGAAGCCTGGAAACACCATATATTTT
CASSLEKPGNTIYF
>TRBJ2-7|TRBV18|NA|NA
TGTGCCAGCTCACCGGGAACCTACGAGCAGTACTTC
CASSPGTYEQYF
>TRBJ1-2|TRBV2|once|NA
TGTGCCAGTGGGCGGGGACCGAACTATGGCTACACCTTC
CASGRGPNYGYTF
>TRBJ2-2|TRBV7-6|NA|TRBD1
TGTGCCAGCAGCTGGGGACAGGGGAGCACCGGGGAGCTGTTTTTT
CASSWGQGSTGELFF
>TRBJ2-3|TRBV5-4|NA|NA
TGTGCCAGCAGCTTGGTTGGGACAGATACGCAGTATTTT
CASSLVGTDTQYF
>TRBJ2-7|TRBV19|NA|NA
TGTGCCAGCGGTAATCCAGGCGTCGGCTCCTCCTACGAGCAGTACTTC
CASGNPGVGSSYEQYF
>TRBJ2-7|TRBV28|NA|NA
TGTGCCAGCAGTTTGGGGAGGGGGTACGAGCAGTACTTC
CASSLGRGYEQYF
>TRBJ1-2|TRBV6-6|NA|NA
TGTGCCAGCGCAACAGGGCAGATCTATGGCTACACCTTC
CASATGQIYGYTF
>TRBJ2-7|TRBV9|NA|NA
TGTGCCAGCAGCCTCGAGCAGTACTTC
CASSLEQYF
>TRBJ1-1|TRBV7-2|NA|NA
TGTGCCAGCAGCTTAGCGGCAGGGCTGAACACTGAAGCTTTCTTT
CASSLAAGLNTEAFF
>TRBJ2-7|TRBV18|NA|TRBD1
TGTGCCAGCTCACGGGACAGCTCCTACGAGCAGTACTTC
CASSRDSSYEQYF
>TRBJ2-1|TRBV27|NA|NA
TGTGCCAGCACCCAGGGGCTAGCGGATGACAATGAGCAGTTCTTC
CASTQGLADDNEQFF